This T cell receptor (beta chain) comes out of a study of human T cells and chemical hapten exposure (dated by TCRdb to 2020 to 2022). About the full investigation: Libraries were pooled for sequencing, and variation in per-sample TCR yields was attributed mainly to small differences in library volumes within the pool. This study followed changes in the peripheral blood TCR repertoire in vivo during primary and secondary sensitization of alopecia patients to the hapten diphenylcyclopropenone (DPC). For every blood RNA sample, sequencing covered both the TCR alpha and TCR beta chains.

Total RNA was extracted from unfractionated whole blood collected in Tempus Blood RNA tubes. Four or five healthy volunteers were used as TCR sequencing controls and were bled at day 0, 2 weeks and 6 weeks. Library method: 5' RACE. Data came from an Illumina MiSeq. During library preparation, unique molecular identifiers were attached to individual cDNA molecules so that TCRs could be counted quantitatively and reproducibly. In the paper's pipeline: Samples had a median of about 90,000 TCRs, with a range from about 23,224 to 750,000. The Decombinator software suite was used to annotate the V, J and CDR3 of the TCR reads. To make PS versus PT1 abundance plots, every sample was subsampled to the same number of TCRs (28,000). TCRs were defined as expanded if absent before sensitization and observed at least eight times at the 2-week time point. Using fastp trimming at Q25 and MiXCR clonotype assembly, TCRdb reanalyzed the public sequencing data and kept in-frame beta chains. Every distinct CDR3 protein forms one entry, paired with its most common genes and DNA. These V and J calls rely on TCRdb rather than the paper's analysis. Here the sample has about 81,000 distinct CDR3 sequences; more than 7.5% occur a single time. Clones ranked in the top ten supply 2% to 2.5% of the sample.

The paper's findings and limits, for the study overall: The number of TCRs above 1 in 1000 frequency did not change with DPC sensitization; there was no evidence of global repertoire structure alterations. After repeated subsampling, the strength of the expansion versus patch-test correlation and the threshold at which it became significant changed.

The V end gives up 2 bases and the J end 2 bases, leaving 5 bases in the junction not matched to a gene. Spanning cysteine to phenylalanine, the CDR3 consists of 15 amino acids. Only the CDR3 DNA stays, 45 bases, in frame from base 1. CDR1 and CDR2, looked up from the germline V gene, are KGHSH and LQKENI. This clonotype has at least ten counts. Its antigen is currently not known. Base qualities are missing; no much larger clone stands one base away. The chain is made from TRBV18 and TRBJ2-5; TRBD1 fits 7 bases in the junction. The clonotype originates from a male donor in good health. Here the CDR3 is given as CASSPFEGQQETQYF. The nucleotide sequence is TGTGCCAGCTCACCATTTGAGGGACAGCAAGAGACCCAGTACTTC.